These 10 T cell receptor beta chains were sequenced from one sample in a study of T cells in women clearing cervical HPV infection. Using immunoSEQ multiplex PCR, the repertoire was profiled, and TCRdb retains in-frame clones only, with some absent. Across about 33,000 clones, the top ten clones capture 7.8% of the sample. The sequenced sample was blood buffy coat. Receptor source: a woman between 18 and 70 years old with a cervical HPV16 infection that either progressed to CIN3+ or cleared (not recorded which).

Remarks on this clone: Sequencing ends 3 residues short of the CDR3 end; the germline J gene provides the rest. The V call is TRBV12-3 or TRBV12-4, the J call TRBJ2-5; tentatively, D is TRBD1 (6 bases). The ends were cut back, 1 base at V and 5 bases at J, with 14 bases in the middle. This CDR3 region has 15 residues. Incomplete CDR3 DNA: TGTGCCAGCAGTTTAGGCTTACAGGGATACGAGACC. Translated, it gives CASSLGLQGYET. In full, the CDR3 reads CASSLGLQGYETQYF.

As to this clone: The sequenced fragment ends 3 residues before the CDR3 boundary, so the rest is inferred from the germline J gene. J is TRBJ1-2 and V is TRBV5-6; weak D call: TRBD1 (5 bases). Germline V gives CDR1 SGHDT, CDR2 YYEEEE. V shed 3 bases and J shed 7 bases, with 7 bases lying between them. The CDR3 totals 11 residues. Incomplete CDR3 DNA: TGTGCCAGCAGCTGGGGGGGTGGC. Translation gives CASSWGGG. The whole CDR3 region reads CASSWGGGYTF.

On this clone: Coverage ceases 3 residues before the CDR3 finishes, and the germline J gene fills in the end. This chain links TRBV11-3 with TRBJ2-3; 8 bases align to TRBD2. The CDR3 has 12 residues. CDR1 and CDR2 from the germline V gene are SGHNT and YENEEA. The CDR3 spells CASSLREETQYF. The CDR3 bases that were read are TGTGCCAGCAGCTTGCGGGAGGAGACG.

With regard to this clone: The sequence runs out 3 residues before the end of the CDR3; the remainder is reconstructed from the germline J gene. The gene calls are TRBV19 and TRBJ1-5; perhaps TRBD1 as D (6 bases). The V gene lost 7 bases and the J gene lost 1 base, with 11 bases spanning the gap. This CDR3 has 14 amino acids. Germline V gene sequence: CDR1 LNHDA, CDR2 SQIVND (reference sequence). CDR3 DNA (partial): TGTGCCAGTACCTACAGGGAGAGCAATCAGCCC. Protein product: CASTYRESNQP. The full CDR3 reads CASTYRESNQPQHF. The whole variable domain, filled in from reference TRBV19 and TRBJ1-5, reads DGGITQSPKYLFRKEGQNVTLSCEQNLNHDAMYWYRQDPGQGLRLIYYSQIVNDFQKGDIAEGYSVSREKKESFPLTVTSAQKNPTAFYLCASTYRESNQPQHFGDGTRLSIL.

Worth noting for this clone: With the read ending 3 residues before the CDR3 end, the germline J gene is used to fill in that end. The chain couples TRBV6-2 or TRBV6-3 to TRBJ2-7; perhaps TRBD1 as D (6 bases). Germline CDR1 and CDR2: MNHEY and SVGEGT. The CDR3 is made up of 16 amino acids. V was trimmed by 0 bases and J by 5 bases, leaving 17 bases between them. CDR3: CASSYSILDRSHEQYF. The part of the CDR3 DNA that was read is TGTGCCAGCAGTTACTCGATACTTGACAGGTCTCACGAG.

Turning to this clone: The read is 3 residues too short to cover the CDR3 end, so that end is filled in from the germline J gene. The chain employs TRBV5-4 and TRBJ1-6; 7 positions agree with TRBD1. Germline V gene data show CDR1 as SGHNT and CDR2 as YYREEE (reference sequence). V gave up 6 bases and J gave up 8 bases; unmatched junction bases: 14. CDR3 length: 16 residues. This chain's CDR3 is CASKIGGPGGDSPLHF. CDR3 DNA, as far as it was read: TGTGCCAGCAAAATAGGGGGGCCAGGGGGTGATTCACCC.

Turning to this clone: The CDR3 end lies 3 residues beyond the end of the read and is filled in from the germline J gene. The chain couples TRBV19 to TRBJ1-2; D is ambiguous. Germline values: CDR1 LNHDA, CDR2 SQIVND (reference sequence). The CDR3 is made up of 11 amino acids. Trimming took off 7 bases at V and 7 bases at J, with 10 bases between the two ends. The sequenced CDR3 bases are TGTGCCAGTAAAACAGAGCTTGGC. Amino acid sequence: CASKTELG. The whole CDR3 sequence reads CASKTELGYTF.

On this clone itself: The CDR3 end lies 3 residues beyond the end of the read and is filled in from the germline J gene. The V call is TRBV2, the J call TRBJ2-3; D is perhaps TRBD2 (5 bases). V lost 2 bases, J lost 1 base, and 10 bases lay in between. The CDR3 consists of 15 residues. Germline V lookup: CDR1 SNHLY, CDR2 FYNNEI. The CDR3 DNA, read in part, is TGTGCCAGCAGTGAAATGCGGGTTCGCACAGATACG. Encoded protein: CASSEMRVRTDT. The complete CDR3 sequence is CASSEMRVRTDTQYF.

The CDR3 region is CASSSGGGGADTQYF. CDR3 DNA (partial): TGTGCCAGCAGCTCAGGAGGCGGGGGGGCCGATACC. The genes are TRBV5-6 and TRBJ2-5; 9 bases match TRBD2. The read finishes 3 residues shy of the CDR3 end, and the germline J gene is used to complete it. From germline, CDR1 is SGHDT and CDR2 YYEEEE. This CDR3 spans 15 amino acids.

On this clone itself: The observed sequence ends 3 residues before the CDR3 terminus, with the missing tail filled in from the germline J gene. The V and J genes are TRBV20-1 and TRBJ2-7; D is ambiguous. Germline V gene lookup returns CDR1 DFQATT and CDR2 SNEGSKA (reference sequence). This CDR3 has 11 amino acids. Deletions cut 3 bases from V and 3 bases from J, with 6 bases between. Partial CDR3 DNA: TGCAGTGCTAGTCCCCACTACGAG. Translation: CSASPHYE. The whole CDR3 is CSASPHYEQYF.